The 25 T cell receptor beta chains presented below share a single source sample, sequenced in a study of shared clonotypes between healthy human individuals. Generated by immunoSEQ multiplex PCR, the TCRdb table keeps only in-frame clones and is missing some. This table has roughly 2,500,000 clones, over 85% appearing once. Input material: naive CD4+ T cells from PBMCs. As for subset: CD45RA+ positively selected. These receptors were obtained from a young man in good health. Some clones in this sample may be carry-over from other donors' samples.

DNA for the CDR3: TGTGCCACCTCCAGGGTAGCCAAAAACATTCAGTACTTC. This sequence encodes CATSRVAKNIQYF. V gene TRBV6-5 combines with J gene TRBJ2-4; D perhaps matches TRBD1 (5 bases). This CDR3 has 13 residues. Germline CDR1 and CDR2: MNHEY and SVGAGI. The V gene lost 10 bases and the J gene lost 0 bases, with 10 bases spanning the gap.

The CDR3 DNA reads as TGTGCCAGCAGGAAGGCGGTACGGGGACCGTCGGGCACCTTC. This sequence encodes CASRKAVRGPSGTF. The J gene is TRBJ1-2, the V gene TRBV2; possibly TRBD1 for D (5 bases). Germline V gene lookup returns CDR1 SNHLY and CDR2 FYNNEI. V lost 6 bases and J 13 bases, leaving 24 bases between the germline ends. CDR3 length: 14 residues.

The chain carries TRBV5-1 and TRBJ2-5; D perhaps matches TRBD2 (6 bases). There are 19 residues in the CDR3. With 4 bases removed from V and 4 bases from J, the gap between germline ends came to 29 bases. Germline V gives CDR1 SGHRS, CDR2 YFSETQ. CDR3 loop: CASSPARQGVLARTETQYF. The CDR3 DNA sequence: TGCGCCAGCAGCCCAGCCAGGCAGGGAGTCCTAGCGCGAACAGAGACCCAGTACTTC.

This chain connects TRBV19 to TRBJ2-2; perhaps TRBD2 as D (6 bases). The germline V gene has CDR1 LNHDA and CDR2 SQIVND (reference sequence). The CDR3 is 15 residues long. Trimming left V 2 bases short and J 8 bases short, with 15 bases between. The CDR3 loop is CASSIWGAGKGELFF. In DNA, the CDR3 is TGTGCCAGTAGTATATGGGGCGCGGGGAAAGGGGAGCTGTTTTTT.

The sample holds a few counts of this clone. The chain has TRBV28 and TRBJ1-2; D is unresolved. CDR1 is MDHEN and CDR2 is SYDVKM in the germline V gene. This CDR3 has 11 amino acids. CDR3 nucleotides: TGTGTAGCAGAAACTAACTATGGCTACACCTTC. Protein: CVAETNYGYTF.

Of note for this clone: Other DNA variants within this sample encode the same CDR3. The chain is built from TRBV28 and TRBJ1-1, with TRBD1 as a possible D gene (6 bases). V lost 6 bases, J lost 0 bases, and 8 bases lay in between. This CDR3 has 13 amino acids. Looked up from germline, CDR1 is MDHEN and CDR2 is SYDVKM. CDR3 in DNA: TGTGCCAGCAGGCGACAGGTGAACACTGAAGCTTTCTTT. Translated, it gives CASRRQVNTEAFF. Complete variable domain (other parts from reference TRBV28 and TRBJ1-1): DVKVTQSSRYLVKRTGEKVFLECVQDMDHENMFWYRQDPGLGLRLIYFSYDVKMKEKGDIPEGYSVSREKKERFSLILESASTNQTSMYLCASRRQVNTEAFFGQGTRLTVV.

The chain employs TRBV19 and TRBJ2-1, with 10 bases that match TRBD2. Per germline, CDR1 LNHDA and CDR2 SQIVND (reference sequence). V lost 10 bases and J lost 5; bases outside the gene matches: 5. The CDR3 contains 13 residues. The CDR3 loop reads CATNGLADNEQFF. CDR3 nucleotides: TGTGCCACAAACGGACTAGCGGACAATGAGCAGTTCTTC. Looking up the rest from reference TRBV19 and TRBJ2-1 gives the full variable domain: DGGITQSPKYLFRKEGQNVTLSCEQNLNHDAMYWYRQDPGQGLRLIYYSQIVNDFQKGDIAEGYSVSREKKESFPLTVTSAQKNPTAFYLCATNGLADNEQFFGPGTRLTVL.

This sequence joins TRBV6-1 and TRBJ1-2; D not certain. The CDR3 has 11 amino acids. V was clipped by 3 bases and J by 4 bases, with 3 bases between them. The germline CDR1 and CDR2 sequences are MNHNS and SASEGT. In nucleotides, the CDR3 is TGTGCCAGCAGTGAGTTCTATGGCTACACCTTC. Its protein product is CASSEFYGYTF.

This chain uses TRBV10-1 with TRBJ2-7, with 7 positions matching TRBD1. Germline values: CDR1 WNHNN, CDR2 SYGVQD (reference sequence). This CDR3 spans 14 amino acids. Unmatched junction bases numbered 8, after V lost 5 bases and J lost 4 bases. The CDR3 nucleotides read TGCGCCAGCAGTTCCCGCCAGGGGGAGTACGAGCAGTACTTC. It specifies CASSSRQGEYEQYF.

The J gene is TRBJ2-1, the V gene TRBV28; 7 positions match TRBD2. The CDR3 totals 15 residues. Germline CDR1 reads MDHEN; CDR2 reads SYDVKM. V lost 4 bases and J lost 2; bases outside the gene matches: 5. CDR3 loop: CASSSTGTTYNEQFF. CDR3 sequence (DNA): TGTGCCAGCAGTTCTACCGGGACTACCTACAATGAGCAGTTCTTC.

This chain connects TRBV6-6 to TRBJ2-5; D may be TRBD1 (6 bases). V was clipped by 2 bases and J by 4 bases, with 11 bases between them. The CDR3 is 14 amino acids. The germline gives CDR1 MNHNY, CDR2 SVGAGI (reference sequence). CDR3 DNA sequence: TGTGCCAGCAGTTACGGACAGTTCGTAGAGACCCAGTACTTC. It is translated as CASSYGQFVETQYF.

The chain couples TRBV5-1 to TRBJ1-6; D uncertain. Germline V gene data show CDR1 as SGHRS and CDR2 as YFSETQ. The CDR3 extends over 16 amino acids. V gave up 0 bases and J gave up 9 bases, with 16 bases separating them. The CDR3: CASSLGYSVQSSPLHF. As DNA, the CDR3 is TGCGCCAGCAGCTTGGGGTATTCCGTACAGAGTTCACCCCTCCACTTT.

A remark on this clone: Other DNA sequences of this sample code for an identical CDR3. The chain carries TRBV28 and TRBJ1-2; TRBD1 matches 8 bases. This CDR3 has 14 amino acids. In germline, CDR1 is MDHEN, CDR2 SYDVKM. V shed 5 bases and J 2 bases; nucleotides not matched to a gene: 4. CDR3 coding DNA: TGTGCCAGCAGTCCGGGACAGGCGAACTATGGCTACACCTTC. This translates into CASSPGQANYGYTF.

The chain recombines TRBV27 with TRBJ1-2; possibly TRBD1 for D (6 bases). Trimming cost V 1 base and J 0 bases, with 18 bases left between them. The CDR3 totals 18 residues. Germline loops: CDR1 MNHEY, CDR2 SMNVEV (reference sequence). The CDR3 is CASSLLGRDRTANYGYTF. The CDR3 nucleotides read TGTGCCAGCAGTTTATTGGGCCGAGACAGGACAGCTAACTATGGCTACACCTTC.

The rearrangement uses TRBV7-9 and TRBJ2-7; tentative D call: TRBD2 (6 bases). The CDR3 runs to 14 residues. V was clipped by 7 bases and J by 3 bases, with 16 bases between them. Germline loops: CDR1 SEHNR, CDR2 FQNEAQ (reference sequence). The CDR3: CASTPGLGYYEQYF. The DNA of the CDR3 is TGTGCCAGCACCCCGGGACTGGGGTACTACGAGCAGTACTTC.

The V gene is TRBV11-2, the J gene TRBJ2-7; no clear D gene. Deletions cut 1 base from V and 3 bases from J, with 13 bases between. Germline V lookup: CDR1 SGHAT, CDR2 FQNNGV. The CDR3 totals 15 residues. The CDR3 nucleotides are TGTGCCAGCAGCTTAGCAGGTGGGATAGGCTACGAGCAGTACTTC. Translating it yields CASSLAGGIGYEQYF.

This chain connects TRBV6-1 to TRBJ2-2; D is ambiguous. The germline V and J ends were trimmed by 6 bases and 7 bases, with 6 bases remaining between them. Germline-derived CDR1 and CDR2 are MNHNS and SASEGT. The CDR3 contains 11 residues. CDR3 nucleotide sequence: TGTGCCAGCAGAGAACACGGGGAGCTGTTTTTT. This translates into CASREHGELFF.

J is TRBJ2-6 and V is TRBV7-9; 11 bases line up with TRBD2. CDR1 and CDR2 (germline): SEHNR, FQNEAQ (reference sequence). J was trimmed by 0 bases and V by 5 bases; bases with no gene match: 3. The length of the CDR3 is 17 residues. CDR3 region: CASSRSGRASGANVLTF. The CDR3, as DNA: TGTGCCAGCAGCCGTAGCGGGAGGGCCTCTGGGGCCAACGTCCTGACTTTC.

The V gene is TRBV18, the J gene TRBJ1-6, with D perhaps matching TRBD1 (5 bases). CDR1 and CDR2 (germline): KGHSH, LQKENI. CDR3 length: 14 amino acids. The V gene lost 3 bases and the J gene lost 10 bases, with 13 bases spanning the gap. CDR3 residues: CASSPQGRASPLHF. CDR3 in DNA: TGTGCCAGCTCACCCCAGGGAAGGGCGTCACCCCTCCACTTT. Based on the CDR3 plus reference TRBV18 and TRBJ1-6, the full variable domain is NAGVMQNPRHLVRRRGQEARLRCSPMKGHSHVYWYRQLPEEGLKFMVYLQKENIIDESGMPKERFSAEFPKEGPSILRIQQVVRGDSAAYFCASSPQGRASPLHFGNGTRLTVT.

The chain links TRBV28 to TRBJ2-1; 11 bases line up with TRBD2. The CDR3 sequence is 18 residues long. The V gene's germline CDR1 is MDHEN and CDR2 SYDVKM. J lost 0 bases, V lost 5 bases, and 9 bases had no gene match. The CDR3 sequence is CASSPGLAATSSYNEQFF. The CDR3 DNA reads TGTGCCAGCAGTCCGGGACTAGCGGCCACGAGCTCCTACAATGAGCAGTTCTTC.

The chain recombines TRBV7-8 with TRBJ2-7; a possible D gene is TRBD2 (6 bases). There are 15 residues in the CDR3. CDR1 SGHVS and CDR2 FQNEAQ come from the germline V gene. V was pared by 1 base and J by 10 bases, with 20 bases between. CDR3 DNA: TGTGCCAGCAGCTTAGAGGGGAGGCCGGTGGTAGAACAGTACTTC. Translated: CASSLEGRPVVEQYF.

The chain is built from TRBV27 and TRBJ1-3; maybe TRBD1 (5 bases). V shed 6 bases and J shed 0 bases, with 12 bases lying between them. Looked up from germline, CDR1 is MNHEY and CDR2 is SMNVEV (reference sequence). The CDR3 runs 15 residues. The CDR3 DNA follows: TGTGCCAGCAGCCAGCATAGGGGCTCTGGAAACACCATATATTTT. It encodes CASSQHRGSGNTIYF.

The chain links TRBV5-8 to TRBJ2-7; TRBD1 matches at 9 bases. CDR3 length: 14 amino acids. V trimming: 5 bases; J trimming: 3 bases; junction bases outside the gene matches: 6. CDR1 is SGHTS and CDR2 is YDEGEE in the germline V gene. CDR3 in amino acids: CASRKPGQGYEQYF. CDR3 bases: TGTGCCAGCAGGAAACCGGGACAGGGCTACGAGCAGTACTTC.

This clone was found a few times. The genes are TRBV6-5 and TRBJ2-3; D remains ambiguous. This CDR3 comprises 11 residues. Between the trimmed V and J ends, which lost 5 bases and 6 bases, there was a span of 6 bases. Germline V CDR1 and CDR2: MNHEY, SVGAGI. The CDR3, as DNA: TGTGCCAGCAGTCGAAAGGATACGCAGTATTTT. It translates to CASSRKDTQYF.

The rearrangement links TRBV7-9 to TRBJ1-5; D may be TRBD1 (5 bases). The ends were cut back, 5 bases at V and 3 bases at J, with 14 bases in the middle. Germline V lookup: CDR1 SEHNR, CDR2 FQNEAQ (reference sequence). The CDR3 sequence is 15 residues long. CDR3 nucleotide sequence: TGTGCCAGCAGCCCGGGACTCCCGCCCAATCAGCCCCAGCATTTT. Residues: CASSPGLPPNQPQHF. Filled out from reference TRBV7-9 and TRBJ1-5, the complete variable domain reads DTGVSQNPRHKITKRGQNVTFRCDPISEHNRLYWYRQTLGQGPEFLTYFQNEAQLEKSRLLSDRFSAERPKGSFSTLEIQRTEQGDSAMYLCASSPGLPPNQPQHFGDGTRLSIL.